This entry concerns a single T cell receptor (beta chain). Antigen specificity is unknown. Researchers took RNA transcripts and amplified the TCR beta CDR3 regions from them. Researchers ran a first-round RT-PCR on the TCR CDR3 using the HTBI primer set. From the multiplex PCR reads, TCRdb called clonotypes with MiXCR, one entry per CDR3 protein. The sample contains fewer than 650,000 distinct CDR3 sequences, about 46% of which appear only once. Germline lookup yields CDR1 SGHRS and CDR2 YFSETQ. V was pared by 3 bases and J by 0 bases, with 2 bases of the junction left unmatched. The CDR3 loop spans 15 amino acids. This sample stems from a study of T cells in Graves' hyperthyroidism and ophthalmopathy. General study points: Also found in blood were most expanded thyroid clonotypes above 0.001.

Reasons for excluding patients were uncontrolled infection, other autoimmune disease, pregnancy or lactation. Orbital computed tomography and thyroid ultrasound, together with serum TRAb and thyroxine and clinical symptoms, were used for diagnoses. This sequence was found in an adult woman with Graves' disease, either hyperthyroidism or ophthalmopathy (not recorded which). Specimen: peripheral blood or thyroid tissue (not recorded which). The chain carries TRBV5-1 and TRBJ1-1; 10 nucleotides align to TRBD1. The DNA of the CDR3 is TGCGCCAGCAGCTCCGGGACAGGGGTGAACACTGAAGCTTTCTTT. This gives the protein CASSSGTGVNTEAFF.